This T cell receptor (beta chain) was sequenced for a study of blood T cells in healthy people across ages. In this sample, this clonotype turned up a few times. This CDR3 contains 11 residues. Germline CDR1 and CDR2: SGHDT and YYEEEE. V was clipped by 2 bases and J by 6 bases, with 6 bases between them. A J-beta primer mix and a sample-barcoded 5' primer were used in a second PCR of about 7 to 12 cycles. Via MiXCR, TCRdb re-called the 5' RACE reads, giving one row per CDR3 protein. The repertoire holds almost 800,000 distinct CDR3 sequences, with 58% as singletons. The sequenced sample was blood. This receptor was obtained from a young man in good health. This chain joins TRBV5-6 and TRBJ2-7; no reliable D call. In nucleotides, the CDR3 is TGTGCCAGCAGCTTTATGAGCGAGCAGTACTTC. Encoded protein: CASSFMSEQYF.